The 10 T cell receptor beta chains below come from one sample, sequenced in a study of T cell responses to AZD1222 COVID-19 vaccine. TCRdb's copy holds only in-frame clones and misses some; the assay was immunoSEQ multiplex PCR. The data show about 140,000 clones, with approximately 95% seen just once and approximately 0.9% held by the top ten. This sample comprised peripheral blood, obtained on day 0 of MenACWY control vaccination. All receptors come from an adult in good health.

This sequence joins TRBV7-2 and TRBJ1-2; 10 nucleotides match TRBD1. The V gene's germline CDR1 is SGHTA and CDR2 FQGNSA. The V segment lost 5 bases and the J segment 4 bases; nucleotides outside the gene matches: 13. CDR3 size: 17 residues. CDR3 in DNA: TGTGCCAGCAGCCCGGCTCGACAGGGGGCTCTGGGCTATGGCTACACCTTC. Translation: CASSPARQGALGYGYTF.

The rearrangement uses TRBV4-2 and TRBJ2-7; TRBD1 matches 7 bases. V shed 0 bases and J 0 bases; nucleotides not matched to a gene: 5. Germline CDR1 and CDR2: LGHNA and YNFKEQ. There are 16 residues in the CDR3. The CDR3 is CASSQDRTGVSYEQYF. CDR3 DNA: TGTGCCAGCAGCCAAGATCGCACAGGGGTCTCCTACGAGCAGTACTTC.

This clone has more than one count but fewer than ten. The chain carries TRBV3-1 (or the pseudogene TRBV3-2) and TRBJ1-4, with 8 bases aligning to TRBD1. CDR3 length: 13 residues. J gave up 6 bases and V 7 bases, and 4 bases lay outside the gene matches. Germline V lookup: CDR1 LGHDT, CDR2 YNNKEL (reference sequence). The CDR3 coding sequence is TGTGCCAGCATGACGACAGGGGATGAAAAACTGTTTTTT. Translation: CASMTTGDEKLFF.

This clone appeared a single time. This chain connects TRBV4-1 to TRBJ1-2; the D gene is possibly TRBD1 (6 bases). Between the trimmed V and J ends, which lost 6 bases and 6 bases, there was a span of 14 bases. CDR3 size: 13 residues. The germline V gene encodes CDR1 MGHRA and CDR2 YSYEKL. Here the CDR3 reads CASRQQGGNGYTF. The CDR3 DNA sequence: TGCGCCAGCAGACAACAGGGTGGGAATGGCTACACCTTC.

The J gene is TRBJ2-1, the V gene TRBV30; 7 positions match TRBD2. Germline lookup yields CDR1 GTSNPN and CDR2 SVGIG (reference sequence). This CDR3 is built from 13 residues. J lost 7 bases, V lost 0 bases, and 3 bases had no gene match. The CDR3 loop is CAWSVLGGNEQFF. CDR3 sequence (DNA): TGTGCCTGGAGTGTATTGGGGGGGAATGAGCAGTTCTTC. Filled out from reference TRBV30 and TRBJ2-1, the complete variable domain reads SQTIHQWPATLVQPVGSPLSLECTVEGTSNPNLYWYRQAAGRGLQLLFYSVGIGQISSEVPQNLSASRPQDRQFILSSKKLLLSDSGFYLCAWSVLGGNEQFFGPGTRLTVL.

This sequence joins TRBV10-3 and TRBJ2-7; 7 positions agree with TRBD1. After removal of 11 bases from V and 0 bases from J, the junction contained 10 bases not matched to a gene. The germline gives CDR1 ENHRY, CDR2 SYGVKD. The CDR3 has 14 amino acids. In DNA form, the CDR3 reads TGTGCCTCAAGACAGGGCCCCAGCTCCTACGAGCAGTACTTC. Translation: CASRQGPSSYEQYF.

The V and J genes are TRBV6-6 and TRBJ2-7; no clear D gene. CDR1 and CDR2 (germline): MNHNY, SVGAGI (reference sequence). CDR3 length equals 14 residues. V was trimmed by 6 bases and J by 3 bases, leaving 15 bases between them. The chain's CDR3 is CASSPVVGYYEQYF. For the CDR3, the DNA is TGTGCCAGCAGCCCCGTTGTAGGTTACTACGAGCAGTACTTC.

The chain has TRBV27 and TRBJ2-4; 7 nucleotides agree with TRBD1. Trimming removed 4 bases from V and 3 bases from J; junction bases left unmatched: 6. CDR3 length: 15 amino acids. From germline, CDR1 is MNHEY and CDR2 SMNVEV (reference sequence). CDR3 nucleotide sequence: TGTGCCAGCAGTTACTACCGGGACAGCAAAAACATTCAGTACTTC. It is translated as CASSYYRDSKNIQYF.

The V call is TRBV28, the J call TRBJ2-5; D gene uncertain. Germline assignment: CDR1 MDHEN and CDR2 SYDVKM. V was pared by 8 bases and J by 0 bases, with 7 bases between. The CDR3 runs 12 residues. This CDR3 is CASGNYQETQYF. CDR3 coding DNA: TGTGCCAGCGGGAACTACCAAGAGACCCAGTACTTC.

For the CDR3, the DNA is TGTGCCAGCAGCTTGGGGGACCGGGGCGAGCAGTACTTC. It codes for CASSLGDRGEQYF. This chain joins TRBV5-5 and TRBJ2-7, with D perhaps being TRBD1 or TRBD2 (5 bases each). Trimming shortened V by 0 bases and J by 6 bases, and 10 bases separated the two germline ends. The CDR3 is made up of 13 amino acids. Looked up from germline, CDR1 is SGHKS and CDR2 is YYEKEE (reference sequence).